The 15 T cell receptor beta chains presented below share a single source sample, sequenced in a study of T cells in Graves' hyperthyroidism and ophthalmopathy. Amplification of TCR beta CDR3 regions used RNA as the template. The HTBI primer set served for first-round RT-PCR of the TCR CDR3. TCRdb reanalysed the multiplex PCR reads using MiXCR and keeps one entry per CDR3 protein. The sample gives some 460,000 distinct CDR3 sequences, roughly 14% of which show up once; around 7.7% is in the top ten. The sample was blood. The origin of the receptors is a woman aged 18-29 years with Graves' hyperthyroidism.

The genes are TRBV12-3 or TRBV12-4 and TRBJ2-7; 12 bases are a match to TRBD2. V gave up 4 bases and J gave up 8 bases; unmatched junction bases: 6. CDR3 length equals 14 residues. The CDR3 here is CASSSTSGSFKQYF. The CDR3 nucleotides are TGTGCCAGCAGTTCGACTAGCGGGAGTTTCAAGCAGTACTTC.

The chain employs TRBV29-1 and TRBJ2-5; D tentatively fits TRBD1 or TRBD2 (5 bases each). Trimming stripped 6 bases from V and 1 base from J, with 9 bases between. This CDR3 has 12 amino acids. Per the germline V gene, CDR1 is SQVTM and CDR2 is ANQGSEA. The CDR3 bases are TGCAGCGTCCTGAGGGGCCAAGAGACCCAGTACTTC. It codes for CSVLRGQETQYF.

There are many counts of this clonotype. This sequence joins TRBV6-1 and TRBJ2-7, with 9 positions matching TRBD2. The CDR3 spans 14 residues. Germline V gives CDR1 MNHNS, CDR2 SASEGT. V shed 7 bases, J shed 1 base, and the junction held 5 bases outside the gene matches. The CDR3 nucleotides are TGTGCCAGCAATCCACTAGCGGGTTCCTACGAGCAGTACTTC. As protein: CASNPLAGSYEQYF.

This sequence joins TRBV7-2 and TRBJ1-2, with no clear D. This CDR3 has 16 residues. The V gene lost 3 bases and the J gene lost 6 bases, with 20 bases spanning the gap. Germline V CDR1 and CDR2: SGHTA, FQGNSA. This chain's CDR3 is CASSFARVPMVDGYTF. CDR3 DNA sequence: TGTGCCAGCAGCTTCGCTCGCGTCCCTATGGTTGATGGCTACACCTTC.

At least ten counts were recorded for this clonotype. J is TRBJ2-5 and V is TRBV5-1; possibly TRBD1 for D (6 bases). V lost 0 bases to trimming and J lost 4 bases, with 10 bases between them. The length of the CDR3 is 14 residues. The V gene's germline CDR1 is SGHRS and CDR2 YFSETQ. CDR3 loop: CASSLEQGGETQYF. The CDR3 DNA is TGCGCCAGCAGCTTGGAACAGGGTGGAGAGACCCAGTACTTC. Filled out from reference TRBV5-1 and TRBJ2-5, the complete variable domain reads KAGVTQTPRYLIKTRGQQVTLSCSPISGHRSVSWYQQTPGQGLQFLFEYFSETQRNKGNFPGRFSGRQFSNSRSEMNVSTLELGDSALYLCASSLEQGGETQYFGPGTRLLVL.

This clonotype was seen at least ten times. The CDR3 sequence is CATSAGTSGRFNEQFF. The CDR3 nucleotides read TGTGCCACCAGTGCCGGGACTAGCGGGAGGTTCAATGAGCAGTTCTTC. V usage is TRBV24-1 and J usage is TRBJ2-1; 15 nucleotides align to TRBD2. Per germline, CDR1 KGHDR and CDR2 SFDVKD. This CDR3 has 16 residues. J gave up 6 bases and V 5 bases, and 4 bases lay outside the gene matches.

The V and J genes are TRBV4-1 and TRBJ2-7, with TRBD2 matching 10 bases. The junction had 3 bases not matched to a gene; V was cut back by 1 base and J by 0 bases. The CDR3 covers 16 residues. The V gene's germline CDR1 is MGHRA and CDR2 YSYEKL. The CDR3, as DNA: TGCGCCAGCAGCCAAGTTAGCGGGAGGAGCTCCTACGAGCAGTACTTC. Amino acids: CASSQVSGRSSYEQYF.

This clonotype was counted ten times or more. The rearrangement uses TRBV3-1 and TRBJ2-7; TRBD2 matches 8 bases. The CDR3 has 14 residues. The germline V gene has CDR1 LGHDT and CDR2 YNNKEL (reference sequence). V lost 4 bases, J lost 4 bases, and 6 bases stayed unmatched. The CDR3 loop is CASSPREGLYEQYF. For the CDR3, the DNA is TGTGCCAGCAGCCCACGGGAGGGGCTTTACGAGCAGTACTTC.

This clonotype was seen at least ten times. The chain recombines TRBV19 with TRBJ1-5; 10 bases are a match to TRBD1. The CDR3 has 16 amino acids. Germline V gives CDR1 LNHDA, CDR2 SQIVND (reference sequence). With 7 bases clipped from V and 7 bases from J, the junction kept 13 bases outside the gene matches. In nucleotides, the CDR3 is TGTGCCAGTACTGAACTCGGGACAGGGGTAAGCCAGCCCCAGCATTTT. Amino acids: CASTELGTGVSQPQHF.

The J gene is TRBJ1-6, the V gene TRBV3-1, with 8 bases identical to TRBD1. With 1 base clipped from V and 7 bases from J, the junction kept 6 bases outside the gene matches. This CDR3 contains 16 residues. From germline, CDR1 is LGHDT and CDR2 YNNKEL (reference sequence). The CDR3 here is CASSQGGDRPNSPLHF. CDR3 sequence (DNA): TGTGCCAGCAGCCAAGGTGGGGACAGGCCGAATTCACCCCTCCACTTT.

V gene TRBV28 combines with J gene TRBJ1-2; tentatively, D is TRBD1 (5 bases). V dropped 8 bases and J dropped 14 bases, with 24 bases sitting between them. There are 13 residues in the CDR3. The germline gives CDR1 MDHEN, CDR2 SYDVKM. CDR3 sequence reads: CASLRAQGGAQTF. CDR3 DNA: TGTGCCAGCCTCAGGGCCCAAGGAGGCGCCCAAACCTTC.

This clonotype has ten or more counts. The chain uses TRBV7-8 and TRBJ2-7; D is perhaps TRBD1 or TRBD2 (5 bases each). V was trimmed by 5 bases and J by 2 bases, leaving 16 bases between them. Germline CDR1 and CDR2: SGHVS and FQNEAQ. The CDR3 has 15 amino acids. The CDR3 nucleotides read TGTGCCAGCAGCCCCCCTCCGACAGCGGCCTACGAGCAGTACTTC. This sequence encodes CASSPPPTAAYEQYF. Full variable domain (remainder filled in from reference TRBV7-8 and TRBJ2-7): GAGVSQSPRYKVAKRGQDVALRCDPISGHVSLFWYQQALGQGPEFLTYFQNEAQLDKSGLPSDRFFAERPEGSVSTLKIQRTQQEDSAVYLCASSPPPTAAYEQYFGPGTRLTVT.

This clonotype has a count of ten or more. The gene calls are TRBV6-5 and TRBJ1-5; D remains unclear. The CDR3 extends over 14 amino acids. Trimming took 0 bases from V and 0 from J, leaving 3 bases between them. Germline assignment: CDR1 MNHEY and CDR2 SVGAGI. The CDR3 loop is CASSYSVSNQPQHF. CDR3 in DNA: TGTGCCAGCAGTTACTCCGTTAGCAATCAGCCCCAGCATTTT.

This clonotype was detected many times. J is TRBJ2-1 and V is TRBV15; D may be TRBD2 (6 bases). V lost 2 bases to trimming and J lost 8 bases, with 7 bases between them. Germline CDR1 LNHNV, CDR2 YYDKDF (reference sequence). The CDR3 contains 12 residues. The CDR3 is CATSRWRDEQFF. For the CDR3, the DNA is TGTGCCACCAGCAGATGGAGGGATGAGCAGTTCTTC.

This clonotype was counted ten times or more. The chain recombines TRBV7-2 with TRBJ2-1; the D gene is possibly TRBD1 (5 bases). Looked up from germline, CDR1 is SGHTA and CDR2 is FQGNSA. The V gene lost 8 bases and the J gene lost 2 bases, with 13 bases spanning the gap. This CDR3 comprises 14 residues. CDR3 loop: CASRRAGPYNEQFF. The CDR3 DNA reads TGTGCCAGCCGAAGAGCAGGGCCCTACAATGAGCAGTTCTTC. Full variable domain (rest looked up from reference TRBV7-2 and TRBJ2-1): GAGVSQSPSNKVTEKGKDVELRCDPISGHTALYWYRQSLGQGLEFLIYFQGNSAPDKSGLPSDRFSAERTGGSVSTLTIQRTQQEDSAVYLCASRRAGPYNEQFFGPGTRLTVL.